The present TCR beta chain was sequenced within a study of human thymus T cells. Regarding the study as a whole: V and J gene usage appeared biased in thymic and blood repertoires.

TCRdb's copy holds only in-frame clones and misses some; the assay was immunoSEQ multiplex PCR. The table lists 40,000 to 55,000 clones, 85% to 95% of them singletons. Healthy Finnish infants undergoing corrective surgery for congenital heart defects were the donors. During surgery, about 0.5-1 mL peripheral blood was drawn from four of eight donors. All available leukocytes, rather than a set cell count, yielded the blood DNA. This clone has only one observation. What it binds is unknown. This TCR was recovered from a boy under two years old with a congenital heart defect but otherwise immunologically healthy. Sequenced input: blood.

CDR3: CASSLRRERTDTQYF. In DNA, the CDR3 is TGTGCCAGCAGCTTACGTAGGGAGCGCACAGATACGCAGTATTTT. J is TRBJ2-3 and V is TRBV5-8, with a tentative D call TRBD2 (5 bases). Germline assignment: CDR1 SGHTS and CDR2 YDEGEE. The CDR3 has 15 residues. V shed 2 bases and J shed 1 base, with 11 bases lying between them.